Presented here are 28 T cell receptor beta chains from one specimen sequenced in a study of identical twins. MiXCR, applied by TCRdb to the 5' RACE reads, yields one record per CDR3 protein. The sample yields approximately 670,000 distinct CDR3 sequences, approximately 6.1% seen once. The sample was naive T cells sorted from blood. These TCRs come from a man between 18 and 29 years old in good health.

This clonotype was observed a few times. The chain links TRBV7-2 to TRBJ2-7; D is tentatively TRBD1 or TRBD2 (5 bases each). CDR3 length: 15 amino acids. V was clipped by 2 bases and J by 2 bases, with 13 bases between them. The germline V gene has CDR1 SGHTA and CDR2 FQGNSA. CDR3 protein: CASSLPTWGTYEQYF. CDR3 bases: TGTGCCAGCAGCTTACCGACTTGGGGGACCTACGAGCAGTACTTC.

This clonotype was found a few times. The CDR3 DNA reads as TGCAGTGCCGAGGACAGGGGCACTAATGAAAAACTGTTTTTT. Protein: CSAEDRGTNEKLFF. The rearrangement uses TRBV20-1 and TRBJ1-4, with TRBD1 identical over 9 bases. This CDR3 is 14 amino acids long. Germline CDR1 DFQATT, CDR2 SNEGSKA (reference sequence). Losses at the gene ends were 6 bases for V and 2 bases for J; bases not matched to a gene: 4.

V is TRBV9 and J is TRBJ2-1, with 8 bases identical to TRBD2. The junction had 6 bases not matched to a gene; V was cut back by 4 bases and J by 0 bases. The CDR3 sequence is 16 residues long. CDR1 is SGDLS, CDR2 YYNGEE, per germline. The CDR3 DNA is TGTGCCAGCAGCCTCGGGGGGGAGCCCTCCTACAATGAGCAGTTCTTC. Translated, it gives CASSLGGEPSYNEQFF.

This clonotype was counted at least ten times. Here the CDR3 DNA reads TGCAGTGCCGGAACCAGGGGGAACACCGGGGAGCTGTTTTTT. Translated, it gives CSAGTRGNTGELFF. The J gene is TRBJ2-2, the V gene TRBV20-1, with D tentatively TRBD1 (6 bases). From germline, CDR1 is DFQATT and CDR2 SNEGSKA (reference sequence). The CDR3 sequence is 14 residues long. Trimming cost V 6 bases and J 1 base, with 12 bases left between them.

This chain joins TRBV7-8 and TRBJ2-2; tentatively, D is TRBD1 (5 bases). The V gene lost 5 bases and the J gene lost 4 bases, with 17 bases spanning the gap. The CDR3 length is 16 residues. Germline-derived CDR1 and CDR2 are SGHVS and FQNEAQ. CDR3 protein: CASSPWTRAGTGELFF. The DNA of the CDR3 is TGTGCCAGCAGCCCCTGGACACGTGCCGGCACCGGGGAGCTGTTTTTT.

This chain connects TRBV20-1 to TRBJ2-1; D not resolved. V lost 4 bases to trimming and J lost 0 bases, with 13 bases between them. Germline V gene data show CDR1 as DFQATT and CDR2 as SNEGSKA (reference sequence). The CDR3 consists of 15 residues. CDR3 sequence (DNA): TGCAGTGCTAACCCTATTGGCCCCTCCTACAATGAGCAGTTCTTC. Its protein product is CSANPIGPSYNEQFF.

In its sample, this clonotype was seen many times. The J gene is TRBJ1-1, the V gene TRBV20-1; tentatively, D is TRBD1 (6 bases). The CDR3 is made up of 12 amino acids. Germline V lookup: CDR1 DFQATT, CDR2 SNEGSKA (reference sequence). The CDR3 loop is CRGEGGATEAFF. CDR3 nucleotides: TGCAGGGGGGAGGGGGGGGCTACTGAAGCTTTCTTT.

This clonotype was recorded many times. The chain couples TRBV20-1 to TRBJ1-1; 9 bases map to TRBD1. V was pared by 0 bases and J by 5 bases, with 7 bases of the junction left unmatched. The CDR3 has 15 residues. Germline CDR1 DFQATT, CDR2 SNEGSKA (reference sequence). Here the CDR3 reads CSARDGDRVVTEAFF. CDR3 DNA: TGCAGTGCTAGAGATGGGGACAGGGTAGTTACTGAAGCTTTCTTT.

This clonotype was seen at least ten times. The V gene is TRBV12-3 or TRBV12-4, the J gene TRBJ2-3; D remains ambiguous. Trimming shortened V by 3 bases and J by 7 bases, and 11 bases separated the two germline ends. The CDR3 is made up of 13 amino acids. CDR3 nucleotide sequence: TGTGCCAGCAGTTTCGGCCGCAGACATACGCAGTATTTT. Its protein is CASSFGRRHTQYF.

The chain links TRBV12-3 or TRBV12-4 to TRBJ1-5; 8 nucleotides match TRBD1. The CDR3 covers 15 residues. Trimming at V came to 5 bases and at J to 6 bases, leaving 9 bases not matched to a gene. CDR3 loop: CASSDGQGSGQPQHF. CDR3 nucleotides: TGTGCCAGCAGTGATGGACAGGGATCAGGTCAGCCCCAGCATTTT.

This clonotype was detected ten times or more. The rearrangement links TRBV5-1 to TRBJ2-1; D gene unclear. Germline CDR1 is SGHRS and CDR2 is YFSETQ. Trimming stripped 0 bases from V and 5 bases from J, with 9 bases between. The length of the CDR3 is 14 residues. The CDR3 DNA follows: TGCGCCAGCAGCTTGGGGCAGAACAACAATGAGCAGTTCTTC. Translation gives CASSLGQNNNEQFF.

This sequence joins TRBV6-5 and TRBJ1-5; D unclear. Trimming shortened V by 0 bases and J by 6 bases, and 6 bases separated the two germline ends. Looked up from germline, CDR1 is MNHEY and CDR2 is SVGAGI. This CDR3 spans 13 amino acids. CDR3 sequence (DNA): TGTGCCAGCAGTTACTCCGAGAGTCAGCCCCAGCATTTT. This sequence encodes CASSYSESQPQHF.

This rearrangement joins TRBV24-1 to TRBJ1-4; D might be TRBD1 (6 bases). Trimming shortened V by 12 bases and J by 4 bases, and 17 bases separated the two germline ends. The CDR3 runs to 14 residues. Germline-derived CDR1 and CDR2 are KGHDR and SFDVKD. The CDR3 bases are TGTGCCCCCCTGAGGGGGGCAGGTAATGAAAAACTGTTTTTT. It codes for CAPLRGAGNEKLFF.

This sequence joins TRBV6-1 and TRBJ2-3; tentative D call: TRBD1 (5 bases). CDR3 length: 13 amino acids. Trimming cost V 6 bases and J 4 bases, with 11 bases left between them. From germline, CDR1 is MNHNS and CDR2 SASEGT. CDR3 region: CASRPRVADTQYF. Here the CDR3 DNA reads TGTGCCAGCAGACCCAGGGTGGCAGATACGCAGTATTTT.

This clonotype came up many times. The chain employs TRBV15 and TRBJ1-2, with TRBD1 matching over 8 bases. CDR1 is LNHNV and CDR2 is YYDKDF in the germline V gene (reference sequence). This CDR3 region has 13 residues. V trimming: 3 bases; J trimming: 6 bases; junction bases outside the gene matches: 3. This CDR3 is CATSRDRVHGYTF. For the CDR3, the DNA is TGTGCCACCAGCAGGGACAGGGTCCATGGCTACACCTTC.

This clonotype has ten or more counts. This rearrangement joins TRBV5-1 to TRBJ2-3; D is possibly TRBD1 (6 bases). Looked up from germline, CDR1 is SGHRS and CDR2 is YFSETQ. This CDR3 contains 15 residues. Trimming shortened V by 7 bases and J by 0 bases, and 15 bases separated the two germline ends. The CDR3 region is CASGRDRTSTDTQYF. The CDR3 nucleotides are TGCGCCAGCGGCCGCGACAGGACTAGCACAGATACGCAGTATTTT.

This clonotype was recorded many times. The chain joins TRBV6-1 to TRBJ2-2; 11 bases map to TRBD1. CDR1 is MNHNS, CDR2 SASEGT, per germline. V gave up 5 bases and J gave up 5 bases; unmatched junction bases: 7. This CDR3 has 16 amino acids. The CDR3, as DNA: TGTGCCAGCAGTCAAGGACAGGGGGCGGGGACCGGGGAGCTGTTTTTT. Translation gives CASSQGQGAGTGELFF.

This clonotype was counted many times. CDR3 in DNA: TGTGCCATCAGTACCAGGGTGAACGGGTACGAGCAGTACGTC. Protein: CAISTRVNGYEQYV. The chain carries TRBV10-3 and TRBJ2-7; D might be TRBD1 (5 bases). Germline loops: CDR1 ENHRY, CDR2 SYGVKD. V was shortened by 5 bases and J by 4 bases, with 15 bases between the two germline ends. This CDR3 comprises 14 residues.

The chain carries TRBV7-9 and TRBJ2-5, with 12 bases aligning to TRBD2. Germline CDR1 is SEHNR and CDR2 is FQNEAQ (reference sequence). The CDR3 length is 15 residues. The ends lost 4 bases at V and 4 bases at J; junction bases unmatched: 4. The CDR3 DNA follows: TGTGCCAGCAGCTCAATACTAGCGGGAGGAGAGACCCAGTACTTC. Its protein is CASSSILAGGETQYF. Together with reference TRBV7-9 and TRBJ2-5, the CDR3 gives the full variable domain: DTGVSQNPRHKITKRGQNVTFRCDPISEHNRLYWYRQTLGQGPEFLTYFQNEAQLEKSRLLSDRFSAERPKGSFSTLEIQRTEQGDSAMYLCASSSILAGGETQYFGPGTRLLVL.

This clonotype was recorded at least ten times. The V and J genes are TRBV7-2 and TRBJ2-2; tentatively, D is TRBD2 (5 bases). V lost 5 bases and J 6 bases, leaving 22 bases between the germline ends. Germline V CDR1 and CDR2: SGHTA, FQGNSA. This CDR3 has 17 residues. In DNA, the CDR3 is TGTGCCAGCAGCCCCGCTCGGGGAGAACATCTCCCCGGGGAGCTGTTTTTT. Protein sequence: CASSPARGEHLPGELFF. Filled out from reference TRBV7-2 and TRBJ2-2, the complete variable domain reads GAGVSQSPSNKVTEKGKDVELRCDPISGHTALYWYRQSLGQGLEFLIYFQGNSAPDKSGLPSDRFSAERTGGSVSTLTIQRTQQEDSAVYLCASSPARGEHLPGELFFGEGSRLTVL.

The sample holds many counts of this clonotype. V is TRBV5-1 and J is TRBJ2-5; the D is unclear. Germline-derived CDR1 and CDR2 are SGHRS and YFSETQ. The V gene lost 4 bases and the J gene lost 5 bases, with 18 bases spanning the gap. CDR3 length: 15 amino acids. CDR3: CASSNQVSPGETQYF. CDR3 coding DNA: TGCGCCAGCAGCAACCAAGTGTCCCCCGGGGAGACCCAGTACTTC.

This clonotype was observed at least ten times. The chain carries TRBV20-1 and TRBJ2-5; D could derive from TRBD1 or TRBD2 (5 bases each). Trimming removed 6 bases at V and 1 base at J, with 12 bases between. The CDR3 length is 13 residues. CDR1 and CDR2 from the germline V gene are DFQATT and SNEGSKA (reference sequence). The CDR3 region is CSASGDGQETQYF. In nucleotides, the CDR3 is TGCAGTGCGTCCGGGGACGGCCAAGAGACCCAGTACTTC.

The chain combines TRBV27 with TRBJ1-1, with D uncertain. Germline V CDR1 and CDR2: MNHEY, SMNVEV (reference sequence). CDR3 length: 13 amino acids. Trimming cost V 5 bases and J 4 bases, with 11 bases left between them. The CDR3 loop is CASSAPQGTEAFF. The CDR3 DNA is TGTGCCAGCAGTGCCCCGCAAGGCACTGAAGCTTTCTTT.

This clonotype came up a few times. The V call is TRBV5-5, the J call TRBJ1-1; D perhaps matches TRBD1 (6 bases). CDR3 length: 14 residues. Trimming cost V 4 bases and J 1 base, with 11 bases left between them. Germline V gene sequence: CDR1 SGHKS, CDR2 YYEKEE (reference sequence). CDR3 nucleotides: TGTGCCAGCAGCGGTACAGGGAAGAACACTGAAGCTTTCTTT. Its protein is CASSGTGKNTEAFF. Looking up the rest from reference TRBV5-5 and TRBJ1-1 gives the full variable domain: DAGVTQSPTHLIKTRGQQVTLRCSPISGHKSVSWYQQVLGQGPQFIFQYYEKEERGRGNFPDRFSARQFPNYSSELNVNALLLGDSALYLCASSGTGKNTEAFFGQGTRLTVV.

This clonotype occurred a few times. The V call is TRBV6-6, the J call TRBJ2-7; possibly TRBD2 for D (6 bases). There are 11 residues in the CDR3. Germline V gene sequence: CDR1 MNHNY, CDR2 SVGAGI (reference sequence). V shed 6 bases and J shed 6 bases, with 9 bases lying between them. In DNA, the CDR3 is TGTGCCAGCAGCGGGAGTCGCGAGCAGTACTTC. Its protein product is CASSGSREQYF.

This clonotype was recorded many times. The chain has TRBV2 and TRBJ2-1; D is ambiguous. Trimming took off 5 bases at V and 2 bases at J, with 13 bases between the two ends. The CDR3 extends over 15 amino acids. The germline V gene encodes CDR1 SNHLY and CDR2 FYNNEI. This CDR3 reads CASSSDVSPYNEQFF. CDR3 nucleotides: TGTGCCAGCAGTTCGGACGTCTCTCCCTACAATGAGCAGTTCTTC. Based on the CDR3 plus reference TRBV2 and TRBJ2-1, the full variable domain is EPEVTQTPSHQVTQMGQEVILRCVPISNHLYFYWYRQILGQKVEFLVSFYNNEISEKSEIFDDQFSVERPDGSNFTLKIRSTKLEDSAMYFCASSSDVSPYNEQFFGPGTRLTVL.

This clonotype was detected only a few times. The rearrangement joins TRBV20-1 to TRBJ2-3, with TRBD2 identical over 8 bases. V shed 1 base, J shed 6 bases, and the junction held 6 bases outside the gene matches. The germline CDR1 and CDR2 sequences are DFQATT and SNEGSKA (reference sequence). CDR3 length: 14 residues. CDR3 residues: CSARAGGREDTQYF. As DNA, the CDR3 is TGCAGTGCTAGAGCGGGAGGGAGGGAGGATACGCAGTATTTT.

This clonotype was seen more than once but under ten times. This chain links TRBV4-1 with TRBJ2-7; tentative D call: TRBD2 (6 bases). CDR1 and CDR2 (germline): MGHRA, YSYEKL. Trimming cost V 3 bases and J 5 bases, with 20 bases left between them. The length of the CDR3 is 16 residues. The CDR3 DNA reads TGCGCCAGCAGCCAGCTCTGGGGGGTCAGGGTTAACGAGCAGTACTTC. Its translation: CASSQLWGVRVNEQYF.